The 5 T cell receptor beta chains reported below all come from one sample, sequenced in a study of blood T cells in healthy people across ages. Through a sample-barcoded 5' primer and a J-beta primer mix, a second PCR was run for about 7 to 12 cycles. Using its own MiXCR run on the 5' RACE reads, TCRdb lists one record per CDR3 protein. There are approximately 700,000 distinct CDR3 sequences in the sample; about 30% occur only once, and 15% lies in the top ten. The sample taken for sequencing was blood. Every receptor here comes from an elderly woman in good health.

This rearrangement joins TRBV6-5 to TRBJ1-2, with D possibly TRBD1 on 6 matching bases. Germline V lookup: CDR1 MNHEY, CDR2 SVGAGI. The CDR3 extends over 15 amino acids. V was clipped by 7 bases and J by 2 bases, with 17 bases between them. DNA for the CDR3: TGTGCCAGCAATTTCCGGACAGCTACCAACTATGGCTACACCTTC. Protein sequence: CASNFRTATNYGYTF.

Only a few counts were recorded for this clonotype. Possible read error: a much larger clone is one base away. This chain joins TRBV29-1 and TRBJ2-7; D might be TRBD1 or TRBD2, each matching 5 bases. The CDR3 spans 11 residues. The V end was cut by 1 base, the J end by 7 bases, with 8 bases between. Germline CDR1 SQVTM, CDR2 ANQGSEA. The CDR3 reads CSVEVGDEQYF. The CDR3, as DNA: TGCAGCGTTGAAGTGGGGGATGAGCAGTACTTC.

This clonotype was seen repeatedly, ten times or more. This chain uses TRBV7-6 with TRBJ2-7; 9 nucleotides match TRBD1. CDR3 length: 18 amino acids. Germline trimming cut 4 bases from V and 7 bases from J; bases unmatched to any gene: 20. Germline V gene lookup returns CDR1 SGHVS and CDR2 FNYEAQ. The CDR3 DNA reads TGTGCCAGCAGCTCCAAAGTTGGAACCGGGACAGGGAGTTGGGAGCAGTACTTC. Translating gives CASSSKVGTGTGSWEQYF.

This clonotype has at least ten counts. The chain links TRBV2 to TRBJ2-7; TRBD2 might be the D (6 bases). CDR1 and CDR2 (germline): SNHLY, FYNNEI. V lost 2 bases and J lost 7, with 18 bases in between. This CDR3 has 15 amino acids. The CDR3: CASSELGGREKEQYF. For the CDR3, the DNA is TGTGCCAGCAGTGAACTCGGGGGAAGGGAGAAAGAGCAGTACTTC.

V gene TRBV7-6 combines with J gene TRBJ2-1; 11 nucleotides match TRBD2. The germline V gene has CDR1 SGHVS and CDR2 FNYEAQ. CDR3 size: 14 residues. With 5 bases clipped from V and 15 bases from J, the junction kept 12 bases outside the gene matches. The CDR3 DNA reads as TGTGCCAGCAGCCCGGGGACTAGCGGCCTATTCCGGTTCTTC. This codes for CASSPGTSGLFRFF.